This is a list of T cell receptor beta chains from one sample in a study of T cell repertoires in cytomegalovirus infection. TCRdb redid the calling of the reads with MiXCR, one entry per CDR3 protein. The table has about 920,000 distinct CDR3 sequences, about a third seen once; the top ten hold roughly 13%. The antigens of these receptors remain unknown. Sequencing used cultured CD8+ T cells from PBMCs, obtained from culture after CMV antigen stimulation. The receptors come from a human donor in good health (CMV status not recorded). Some clones in this sample may be carry-over from other donors' samples. CDR3s include the opening cysteine and the closing phenylalanine or tryptophan. Each record gives: CDR3 length, D gene, V gene, J gene, clone size, CDR3 protein, CDR3 DNA. D genes are given only for firm matches. Size is omitted from some rows. Given values are once, few, many or a class for expanded clones.

17	TRBD2	TRBV5-6	TRBJ2-1	NA	CASSLRGSGSPYNEQFF	TGTGCCAGCAGCTTGAGGGGTAGCGGGTCTCCCTACAATGAGCAGTTCTTC
15	NA	TRBV7-9	TRBJ2-5	NA	CASSLAPQDQETQYF	TGTGCCAGCAGCTTAGCACCACAGGATCAAGAGACCCAGTACTTC
16	NA	TRBV7-6	TRBJ2-5	few	CASSSLGDLPSETQYF	TGTGCCAGCAGCTCCTTAGGGGACCTCCCTAGCGAGACCCAGTACTTC
15	TRBD1	TRBV7-3	TRBJ2-5	NA	CVSSFTGTGEETQYF	TGTGTCAGCAGCTTTACCGGGACAGGGGAGGAGACCCAGTACTTC
18	NA	TRBV15	TRBJ2-7	few	CATSRDPYGEGTSYEQYF	TGTGCCACCAGCAGAGACCCCTACGGTGAGGGGACTTCCTACGAGCAGTACTTC
14	TRBD1	TRBV15	TRBJ1-1	NA	CATSLRTGWTEAFF	TGTGCCACCAGCCTACGGACAGGGTGGACTGAAGCTTTCTTT
15	NA	TRBV6-5	TRBJ2-5	NA	CASSYIAGDMETQYF	TGTGCCAGCAGTTATATAGCCGGGGATATGGAGACCCAGTACTTC
13	NA	TRBV14	TRBJ2-3	NA	CASSRARWDTQYF	TGTGCCAGCAGCCGGGCCCGGTGGGATACGCAGTATTTT
16	NA	TRBV7-9	TRBJ2-1	many	CASSLVNLTANNEQFF	TGTGCCAGCAGCTTAGTGAACCTCACAGCAAACAATGAGCAGTTCTTC
18	NA	TRBV12-3/TRBV12-4	TRBJ1-3	few	CASCGIMIGGPSGNTIYF	TGTGCCAGCTGTGGAATTATGATTGGGGGGCCCTCTGGAAACACCATATATTTT
15	TRBD2	TRBV20-1	TRBJ2-5	few	CSARGAGGHQETQYF	TGCAGTGCTAGAGGGGCGGGGGGCCACCAAGAGACCCAGTACTTC
16	NA	TRBV7-7	TRBJ2-5	NA	CASSFGAGRGQETQYF	TGTGCTAGCAGCTTTGGGGCCGGGAGAGGCCAAGAGACCCAGTACTTC
14	TRBD2	TRBV27	TRBJ2-1	NA	CASKKAGGRNEQFF	TGTGCCAGCAAAAAAGCGGGGGGGCGTAATGAGCAGTTCTTC
15	NA	TRBV10-3	TRBJ1-2	few	CAISDLNLPLHGYTF	TGTGCCATCAGTGATCTTAACCTTCCCCTCCATGGCTACACCTTC
15	TRBD1	TRBV27	TRBJ1-1	NA	CASSSRTGWSTEAFF	TGTGCCAGCAGTTCCCGGACAGGGTGGTCCACTGAAGCTTTCTTT
18	TRBD2	TRBV7-3	TRBJ2-5	many	CASSLRVPSGGGEETQYF	TGTGCCAGCAGCTTAAGGGTGCCTAGCGGGGGAGGCGAGGAGACCCAGTACTTC
15	TRBD2	TRBV29-1	TRBJ2-3	few	CSVGVAGRTTDTQYF	TGCAGCGTTGGGGTAGCGGGGCGGACCACAGATACGCAGTATTTT
21	TRBD2	TRBV19	TRBJ2-1	many	CASKGEGGILAGATPYNEQFF	TGTGCCAGCAAAGGGGAGGGAGGGATCCTAGCGGGGGCTACTCCCTACAATGAGCAGTTCTTC
18	TRBD2	TRBV7-2	TRBJ2-4	NA	CASSPLGGGGEAKNIQYF	TGTGCCAGCAGCCCCCTGGGGGGGGGGGGTGAAGCCAAAAACATTCAGTACTTC
16	TRBD1	TRBV4-3	TRBJ2-6	NA	CASSDYRGPGANVLTF	TGCGCCAGCAGCGACTACAGGGGTCCTGGGGCCAACGTCCTGACTTTC
22	TRBD1	TRBV5-1	TRBJ1-1	many	CASSFLPGQESTWETSGDEAFF	TGCGCCAGCAGCTTCCTTCCGGGACAGGAATCCACGTGGGAAACGAGTGGAGATGAAGCTTTCTTT
17	TRBD1	TRBV28	TRBJ1-2	few	CASSRSIQQGFLYGYTF	TGTGCCAGCAGTCGCTCAATACAACAGGGGTTTCTTTATGGCTACACCTTC
14	NA	TRBV11-3	TRBJ1-1	NA	CASSPLWGNTEAFF	TGTGCCAGCAGCCCACTATGGGGGAACACTGAAGCTTTCTTT
15	NA	TRBV7-9	TRBJ1-2	few	CASSSPGHRKYGYTF	TGTGCCAGCAGCTCACCGGGACACCGAAAATATGGCTACACCTTC
16	NA	TRBV7-9	TRBJ1-2	few	CASSLAQRDTARGYTF	TGTGCCAGCAGCTTAGCGCAAAGGGACACCGCGAGAGGCTACACCTTC